Here is one TCR beta chain with its context. Sequencing was performed with immunoSEQ multiplex PCR; in TCRdb, only in-frame clones are kept and a portion is missing. The sample includes under 300,000 clones, about 73% of them seen just once. The data derive from a study of blood T cell repertoires in COVID-19. With 4 bases removed from V and 5 bases from J, the gap between germline ends came to 21 bases. Germline V gene lookup returns CDR1 SGHTA and CDR2 FQGNSA. This CDR3 has 17 amino acids. The TCR comes from a woman at least 80 years old with acute or convalescent COVID-19. The chain links TRBV7-2 to TRBJ1-3; possible D gene TRBD1, 6 bases. Sequenced input: peripheral blood. CDR3 bases: TGTGCCAGCAGCTCAGAGGACAGAAGTAGGTTCAGAAACACCATATATTTT. Protein product: CASSSEDRSRFRNTIYF.